The rows below give T cell receptor beta chains drawn from one sample of a study of blood T cell repertoires in COVID-19. Repertoires were generated with immunoSEQ multiplex PCR, while TCRdb's copy carries only in-frame clones and drops some. The table includes approximately 100,000 clones, about 90% detected once. What was sequenced was peripheral blood. The receptors were sampled from a man over 45 in a cohort sampled during active COVID-19. Each CDR3 is given with its conserved first and last residue. The D gene is left open where the match is weak. Part of the rows lack a size; the others show once, few, many or a class for expanded clones.

V	J	size	D	CDR3	DNA
TRBV27	TRBJ1-6	NA	NA	CASSPYRTAGVDSPLHF	TGTGCCAGCAGTCCTTACCGGACAGCGGGGGTGGACTCACCCCTCCACTTT
TRBV4-2	TRBJ2-4	NA	TRBD2	CASSQDLASGGPVQYF	TGTGCCAGCAGCCAAGATCTGGCTAGCGGGGGGCCAGTTCAGTACTTC
TRBV20-1	TRBJ2-7	NA	TRBD2	CSASLLASRYEQYF	TGCAGTGCTAGTCTACTAGCGAGCCGATACGAGCAGTACTTC
TRBV7-9	TRBJ1-3	NA	NA	CASSSSGEVSGNTIYF	TGTGCCAGCAGTTCCTCAGGGGAAGTCTCTGGAAACACCATATATTTT
TRBV5-1	TRBJ1-1	NA	TRBD1	CASSPDRDTEAFF	TGCGCCAGCAGCCCAGACAGGGATACTGAAGCTTTCTTT
TRBV29-1	TRBJ1-2	NA	NA	CSAVSGQIYGYTF	TGCAGCGCTGTATCAGGACAGATCTATGGCTACACCTTC
TRBV12-3/TRBV12-4	TRBJ1-1	NA	NA	CASSFGGNTEAFF	TGTGCCAGCAGTTTCGGGGGGAACACTGAAGCTTTCTTT
TRBV5-1	TRBJ1-1	NA	TRBD1	CASSLDRVGLNTEAFF	TGCGCCAGCAGCTTAGACAGGGTGGGCTTGAACACTGAAGCTTTCTTT
TRBV2	TRBJ1-6	NA	NA	CASKQELSPLHF	TGTGCCAGCAAACAGGAGCTCTCACCCCTCCACTTT
TRBV6-6	TRBJ1-1	once	NA	CASSYSPGGSQAEAFF	TGTGCCAGCAGTTACTCACCCGGGGGTTCGCAGGCTGAAGCTTTCTTT
TRBV5-5	TRBJ2-2	NA	NA	CASRPGLSGDGTGELFF	TGTGCCAGTAGACCGGGTCTATCAGGGGACGGGACCGGGGAGCTGTTTTTT
TRBV5-1	TRBJ2-1	NA	TRBD2	CASSYRAGGPRNEQFF	TGCGCCAGCAGCTACCGAGCGGGGGGGCCGAGGAATGAGCAGTTCTTC
TRBV7-2	TRBJ2-1	NA	TRBD2	CASSQRTSGGAVEQFF	TGTGCCAGCAGCCAACGGACTAGCGGGGGGGCGGTTGAGCAGTTCTTC
TRBV3-1/TRBV3-2	TRBJ2-3	NA	TRBD2	CASSQRSGGRTDTQYF	TGTGCCAGCAGCCAACGTAGCGGGGGTCGCACAGATACGCAGTATTTT
TRBV10-2	TRBJ1-1	NA	TRBD1	CASSDTTGGPEAFF	TGCGCCAGCAGTGACACGACAGGGGGGCCTGAAGCTTTCTTT
TRBV2	TRBJ1-2	NA	NA	CASSENSPVTNYGYTF	TGTGCCAGCAGTGAAAATTCGCCGGTAACTAACTATGGCTACACCTTC
TRBV11-2	TRBJ2-2	once	NA	CASSNSWGSGNTGELFF	TGTGCCAGCAGCAACTCGTGGGGTAGCGGTAACACCGGGGAGCTGTTTTTT
TRBV7-9	TRBJ2-7	NA	TRBD1	CASSLDDRGSRWQYF	TGTGCCAGCAGCTTGGACGACAGGGGTAGTCGTTGGCAGTACTTC
TRBV3-1/TRBV3-2	TRBJ1-1	NA	NA	CASSREAINTEAFF	TGTGCCAGCAGCCGAGAAGCCATCAACACTGAAGCTTTCTTT
TRBV6-5	TRBJ1-1	NA	NA	CASNLDSRAEAFF	TGTGCCAGCAATTTGGACAGTCGGGCTGAAGCTTTCTTT
TRBV5-1	TRBJ2-5	NA	TRBD2	CASSSGLAGGNQETQYF	TGCGCCAGCAGCTCAGGACTAGCGGGGGGCAACCAAGAGACCCAGTACTTC
TRBV7-8	TRBJ2-2	NA	NA	CASSRTPQNTGELFF	TGTGCCAGCAGCCGGACACCTCAGAACACCGGGGAGCTGTTTTTT
TRBV4-3	TRBJ2-3	NA	TRBD2	CASRPGGPEDTQYF	TGCGCCAGCCGGCCGGGGGGGCCCGAGGATACGCAGTATTTT
TRBV19	TRBJ1-6	NA	TRBD1	CASSLGQGVKHSPLHF	TGTGCCAGTAGTCTGGGACAGGGTGTTAAGCATTCACCCCTCCACTTT
TRBV10-3	TRBJ2-3	NA	NA	CAISSGPTDTQYF	TGTGCCATCAGTAGCGGGCCCACAGATACGCAGTATTTT
TRBV6-5	TRBJ1-2	few	TRBD1	CASGAGTGSSYGYTF	TGTGCCAGCGGAGCCGGGACAGGGTCCTCCTATGGCTACACCTTC
TRBV7-3	TRBJ2-3	once	TRBD2	CASSPQGAGGYTDTQYF	TGTGCCAGCAGCCCGCAGGGAGCGGGGGGCTACACAGATACGCAGTATTTT
TRBV10-3	TRBJ2-1	NA	NA	CAISEGTYNEQFF	TGTGCCATCAGTGAGGGCACCTACAATGAGCAGTTCTTC
TRBV20-1	TRBJ1-2	NA	NA	CSASENQGYYGYTF	TGCAGTGCTAGTGAAAATCAGGGATACTATGGCTACACCTTC
TRBV7-6	TRBJ2-1	NA	NA	CASSPEWTYEYEQFF	TGTGCCAGCAGCCCCGAATGGACTTATGAGTATGAGCAGTTCTTC
TRBV9	TRBJ2-3	NA	TRBD2	CASSVRSGGTDTQYF	TGTGCCAGCAGCGTAAGAAGCGGGGGTACAGATACGCAGTATTTT
TRBV9	TRBJ1-1	NA	NA	CASSTGTTGSGEAFF	TGTGCCAGCAGCACCGGGACAACCGGATCGGGTGAAGCTTTCTTT
TRBV27	TRBJ2-7	NA	TRBD1	CASSNSGGYSYEQYF	TGTGCCAGCAGTAACTCAGGGGGTTACTCCTACGAGCAGTACTTC
TRBV11-2	TRBJ2-4	NA	NA	CASSAEEIQYF	TGTGCCAGCAGCGCAGAGGAGATTCAGTACTTC
TRBV5-1	TRBJ2-2	NA	TRBD1	CASSLVPDRPNTGELFF	TGCGCCAGCAGCTTGGTCCCGGACAGGCCGAACACCGGGGAGCTGTTTTTT
TRBV5-6	TRBJ1-2	NA	TRBD1	CASSLLQGGGYTF	TGTGCCAGCAGCTTGCTTCAGGGGGGTGGCTACACCTTC
TRBV5-1	TRBJ2-4	once	NA	CASSSGGSRTGGAKNIQYF	TGCGCCAGCAGCTCCGGGGGTTCTAGGACAGGTGGAGCCAAAAACATTCAGTACTTC
TRBV15	TRBJ1-2	NA	TRBD1	CATSRDAMTGAFSTF	TGTGCCACCAGCAGAGATGCGATGACAGGGGCCTTCAGCACCTTC
TRBV5-4	TRBJ2-1	NA	NA	CASSLRSGEQFF	TGTGCCAGCAGCTTGCGAAGCGGGGAGCAGTTCTTC
TRBV7-2	TRBJ2-6	NA	NA	CASSLLTGSHSGANVLTF	TGTGCCAGCAGCTTACTCACAGGGAGCCACTCTGGGGCCAACGTCCTGACTTTC
TRBV24-1	TRBJ1-1	NA	TRBD1	CATRDRTSTEAFF	TGTGCCACTCGGGACAGGACGAGCACTGAAGCTTTCTTT
TRBV12-3/TRBV12-4	TRBJ1-4	NA	NA	CASSLDKGLFF	TGTGCCAGCAGTCTGGACAAGGGGCTGTTTTTT
TRBV5-1	TRBJ1-1	NA	NA	CASSVRDNSNTEAFF	TGCGCCAGCAGCGTCCGGGACAATTCTAACACTGAAGCTTTCTTT
TRBV6-1	TRBJ1-2	NA	NA	CASSGRPGDANYGYTF	TGTGCCAGCAGTGGGCGGCCGGGGGACGCTAACTATGGCTACACCTTC
TRBV24-1	TRBJ2-3	NA	NA	CATGPAGRDTQYF	TGTGCCACCGGACCGGCAGGGCGGGATACGCAGTATTTT
TRBV25-1	TRBJ1-5	few	TRBD1	CASSERDSTVPQPQHF	TGTGCCAGCAGTGAACGGGACAGTACGGTCCCCCAGCCCCAGCATTTT